The source of this T cell receptor beta chain is a study of T cell changes during pregnancy in multiple sclerosis. Concerning this clone: Here the CDR3 omits its conserved ending phenylalanine or tryptophan, so a read error is the likely source. No DNA is shown, since the ends of the CDR3 on it are uncertain; the CDR3 is the one TCRdb lists.

Assay: immunoSEQ multiplex PCR; the TCRdb copy retains only in-frame clones and omits some. The data contain about 45,000 clones, roughly 90% of them seen just once; the ten biggest clones take up roughly 0.55%. From germline, CDR1 is GTSNPN and CDR2 SVGIG (reference sequence). The CDR3 length is 9 residues, termini included. Sequencing was performed on CD4+ T cells from peripheral blood mononuclear cells, taken in the third trimester of pregnancy. This TCR was sampled from a female donor with multiple sclerosis, enrolled in a pregnancy study. The chain uses TRBV30 and TRBJ1-2. The CDR3: CACAGVPDL.